This TCR beta chain was recovered during a study of STAT5B mutations in CD4+ large granular lymphocyte leukemia (dated by TCRdb to between 2021 and 2024). Study-wide context: Among healthy controls, the CDR3 'QG' motif was associated with a particular HLA allele. The TCRbeta repertoires of CD4+ T-cell large granular lymphocyte leukemia patients were compared with the TCRbeta repertoires of healthy blood donors. Flow cytometry on FACSCanto II or FACSVerse confirmed that purified fractions exceeded 95% purity among lymphocytes.

About this clone itself: There is no known antigen for this receptor. No per-base quality is available; no much larger clone lies one base away.

Points the paper makes about the study in general: Data were not HLA-matched; higher clonality in CD4+ versus CD8+ T-LGLL could reflect the relatively small sample size. The main leukemic clonotypes were found to be private to each patient, although around 24% of the main leukemic clonotypes were detected at low frequency in the non-leukemic repertoires of other patients. CD4-sorted patient repertoires appeared more clonal than healthy CD4+ repertoires, and this difference persisted after removing the putative leukemic clones.

TCRbeta rearrangements were sequenced from genomic DNA using the immunoSEQ assay at survey resolution. On the study's bioinformatics: A lowest detectable productive clonotype frequency of 2.59 x 10-5 was observed in the TCR sequencing data. Analyses included only productive TCRbeta rearrangements, meaning complete and in-frame sequences. The clonality of each sample was calculated as Simpson clonality in the immunoSEQ Analyzer version 3.0. Clones were categorized by frequency as very rare, small, medium, large (1-20%) or hyperexpanded (>20%). OLGA 1.2.3 estimated generation probabilities, VDJtools produced V-gene circos plots, VDJdb was queried for specificities, and GLIPH identified CDR3 motifs. As stored in TCRdb, this immuneACCESS dataset retains in-frame rearrangements with V and J assigned. A fraction of the clones does not appear; measured against another copy, unresolved V genes explain less than half of the discrepancy, and the remainder lacks a known reason. V and J calls and clone size are given by that table; D and trimming were obtained from the DNA. Present in this sample are about 30,000 clones, roughly 70% of which were seen just once. 0.4% to 0.45% of the sample is taken by the ten largest.

The healthy controls were 40 or so blood donors, and the buffy coats of these donors were supplied by the Finnish Red Cross blood service. All TCR-sequenced material derived from peripheral blood: patient blood samples and healthy donor buffy coats. Peripheral blood mononuclear cells were isolated by Ficoll-Hypaque gradient centrifugation. Magnetic purification was used to isolate CD4+ cells from the buffy coats of the healthy controls. Genomic DNA was extracted using the Gentra Puregene Cell and Tissue kit, and a Qubit 2.0 fluorometer was used to quantify it. The TCR was taken from a human donor in good health. Material: CD4+ T cells from blood buffy coats.

The CDR3 is CASSESRRRETQYF. The DNA reads as follows: TGCGCCAGCAGTGAGTCGCGGCGGCGGGAGACCCAGTACTTC. This receptor chain uses TRBV10-2 and TRBJ2-5; no D gene call is confident. Taken from the germline V gene, the CDR1 and CDR2 loops are WSHSY and SAAADI. Counted from cysteine to phenylalanine, this CDR3 has 14 amino acids. Of all the DNA, just the CDR3 is kept, 42 bases in frame from base 1. V is clipped by 0 bases and J by 5 bases, and the sequence between their germline boundaries is 10 bases long.